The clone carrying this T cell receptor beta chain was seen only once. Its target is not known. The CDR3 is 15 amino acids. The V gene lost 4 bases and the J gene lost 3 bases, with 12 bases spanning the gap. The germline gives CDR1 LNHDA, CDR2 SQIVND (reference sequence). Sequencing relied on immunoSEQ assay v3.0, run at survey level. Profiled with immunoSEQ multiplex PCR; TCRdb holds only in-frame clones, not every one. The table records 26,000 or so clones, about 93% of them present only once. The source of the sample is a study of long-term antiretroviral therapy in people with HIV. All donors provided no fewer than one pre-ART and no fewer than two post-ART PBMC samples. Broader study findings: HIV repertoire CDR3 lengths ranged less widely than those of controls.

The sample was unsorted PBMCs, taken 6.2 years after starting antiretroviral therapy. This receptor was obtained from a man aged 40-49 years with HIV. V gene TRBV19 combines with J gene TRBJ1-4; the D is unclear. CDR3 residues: CASSTRETANEKLFF. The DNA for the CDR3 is TGTGCCAGTAGTACGAGGGAGACGGCTAATGAAAAACTGTTTTTT.